Following are 10 T cell receptor beta chains from one sample sequenced in a study of T-cell memory formation after mild COVID-19. TCRdb redid the calling of the 5' RACE reads with MiXCR, one entry per CDR3 protein. Of under 450,000 distinct CDR3 sequences detected, 20% to 30% appear once; the ten largest clones hold around 13%. The sample comprised PBMCs or a T cell subset sorted from them (not recorded which). Receptors originate from an adult woman who had mild COVID-19 (a few samples of this study predate the infection). Cell type and time point are not known.

The chain joins TRBV20-1 to TRBJ2-3, with TRBD1 matching 10 bases. This CDR3 spans 17 amino acids. V shed 1 base and J 5 bases; nucleotides not matched to a gene: 12. Per the germline V gene, CDR1 is DFQATT and CDR2 is SNEGSKA (reference sequence). The CDR3, as DNA: TGCAGTGCTAGAGCTTACCGGGACAGGGGATTAGGAGATACGCAGTATTTT. Its protein is CSARAYRDRGLGDTQYF.

This clonotype showed up just a few times. V usage is TRBV11-2 and J usage is TRBJ2-1; 13 bases fit TRBD2. V was pared by 5 bases and J by 1 base, with 8 bases of the junction left unmatched. The CDR3 loop spans 18 amino acids. Germline lookup yields CDR1 SGHAT and CDR2 FQNNGV. In nucleotides, the CDR3 is TGTGCCAGCAGCAAAGGACTAGCGGGAGAGTGGTCCTACAATGAGCAGTTCTTC. Translation gives CASSKGLAGEWSYNEQFF.

This clonotype was observed once. In DNA, the CDR3 is TGTGCCTGGAGTGCAGGCACAGATACGCAGTATTTT. The encoded protein is CAWSAGTDTQYF. The chain employs TRBV30 and TRBJ2-3; D is unresolved. This CDR3 is built from 12 residues. Germline V gives CDR1 GTSNPN, CDR2 SVGIG (reference sequence). The ends were cut back, 1 base at V and 1 base at J, with 3 bases in the middle.

This clonotype showed up just a few times. The chain recombines TRBV7-2 with TRBJ2-1, with 11 bases lining up with TRBD1. This CDR3 has 16 amino acids. With V trimmed by 4 bases and J by 6 bases, 8 bases remained unmatched. CDR1 and CDR2 (germline): SGHTA, FQGNSA. DNA of the CDR3: TGTGCCAGCAGCTCTACCCGGACAGGGGGCGGCAATGAGCAGTTCTTC. It encodes CASSSTRTGGGNEQFF.

The chain links TRBV20-1 to TRBJ1-1; D is possibly TRBD1 (5 bases). The CDR3 is made up of 12 amino acids. Trimming stripped 3 bases from V and 3 bases from J, with 8 bases between. The germline CDR1 and CDR2 sequences are DFQATT and SNEGSKA (reference sequence). The CDR3 is CSARQGYTEAFF. The CDR3 DNA is TGCAGTGCTAGGCAGGGATACACTGAAGCTTTCTTT.

This clonotype was detected a few times. V and J are TRBV11-1 and TRBJ2-1, with 9 bases lining up with TRBD1. The CDR3 loop spans 15 amino acids. Germline trimming cut 5 bases from V and 7 bases from J; bases unmatched to any gene: 9. Per the germline V gene, CDR1 is SGHAT and CDR2 is FQDESV (reference sequence). In nucleotides, the CDR3 is TGTGCCAGCAGCAATCGGGACAGGGTAAAAAATGAGCAGTTCTTC. This gives the protein CASSNRDRVKNEQFF.

This clonotype occurred a few times. This chain connects TRBV18 to TRBJ2-3; weak D call: TRBD1 (6 bases). The V gene lost 0 bases and the J gene lost 3 bases, with 10 bases spanning the gap. The CDR3 runs to 15 residues. From germline, CDR1 is KGHSH and CDR2 LQKENI. The CDR3 DNA is TGTGCCAGCTCACCACCAGAGGGGGTAACAGATACGCAGTATTTT. It encodes CASSPPEGVTDTQYF.

This chain uses TRBV18 with TRBJ2-5; D may be TRBD1 (6 bases). Germline CDR1 KGHSH, CDR2 LQKENI. CDR3 length: 13 amino acids. The V end lost 3 bases, the J end lost 4 bases, and 9 bases lay between the germline ends. The CDR3 sequence: CASSPGQRETQYF. CDR3 bases: TGTGCCAGCTCACCGGGACAAAGAGAGACCCAGTACTTC.

The chain combines TRBV18 with TRBJ1-2, with 7 bases lining up with TRBD1. Losses at the gene ends were 5 bases for V and 4 bases for J; bases not matched to a gene: 13. Looked up from germline, CDR1 is KGHSH and CDR2 is LQKENI. CDR3 length: 16 amino acids. DNA of the CDR3: TGTGCCAGCTCAGCCTACAGGGGAGGAAAAACCTATGGCTACACCTTC. Its translation: CASSAYRGGKTYGYTF.

The V call is TRBV5-1, the J call TRBJ1-1; D gene unclear. Germline V CDR1 and CDR2: SGHRS, YFSETQ. The CDR3 contains 12 residues. Deletions cut 4 bases from V and 6 bases from J, with 10 bases between. DNA of the CDR3: TGCGCCAGCAGCCATACTGGGGCTGAAGCTTTCTTT. It translates to CASSHTGAEAFF.